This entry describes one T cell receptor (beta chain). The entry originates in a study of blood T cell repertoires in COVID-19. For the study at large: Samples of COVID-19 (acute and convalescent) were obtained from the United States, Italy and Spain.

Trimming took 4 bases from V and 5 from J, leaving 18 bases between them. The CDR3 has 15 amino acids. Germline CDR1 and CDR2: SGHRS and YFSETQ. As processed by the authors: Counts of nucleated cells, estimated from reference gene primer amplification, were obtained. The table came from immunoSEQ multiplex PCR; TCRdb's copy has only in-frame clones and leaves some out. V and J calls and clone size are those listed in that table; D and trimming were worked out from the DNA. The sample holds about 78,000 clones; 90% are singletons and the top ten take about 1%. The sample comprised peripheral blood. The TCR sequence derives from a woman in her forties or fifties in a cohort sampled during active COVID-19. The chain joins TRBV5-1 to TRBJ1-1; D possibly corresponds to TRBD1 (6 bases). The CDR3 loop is CASSAVTGMITEAFF. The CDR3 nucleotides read TGCGCCAGCAGCGCCGTAACAGGGATGATAACTGAAGCTTTCTTT.